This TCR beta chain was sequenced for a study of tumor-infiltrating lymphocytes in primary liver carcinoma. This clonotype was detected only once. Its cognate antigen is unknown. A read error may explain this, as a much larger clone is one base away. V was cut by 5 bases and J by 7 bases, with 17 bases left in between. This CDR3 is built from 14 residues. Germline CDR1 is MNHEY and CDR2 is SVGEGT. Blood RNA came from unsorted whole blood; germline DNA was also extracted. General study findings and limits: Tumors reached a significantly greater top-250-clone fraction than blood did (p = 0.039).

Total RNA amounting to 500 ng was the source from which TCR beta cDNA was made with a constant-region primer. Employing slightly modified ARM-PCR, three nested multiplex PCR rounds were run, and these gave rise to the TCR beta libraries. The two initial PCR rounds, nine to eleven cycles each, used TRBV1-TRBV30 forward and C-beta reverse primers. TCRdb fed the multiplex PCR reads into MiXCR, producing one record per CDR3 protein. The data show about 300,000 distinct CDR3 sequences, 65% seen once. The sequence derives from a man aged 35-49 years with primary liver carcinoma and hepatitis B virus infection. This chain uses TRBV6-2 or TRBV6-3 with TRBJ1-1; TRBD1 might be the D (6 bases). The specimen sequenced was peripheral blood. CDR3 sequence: CASSPSGQFIEAFF. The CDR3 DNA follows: TGTGCCAGCAGTCCGTCCGGACAGTTCATTGAAGCTTTCTTT.